This is a list of T cell receptor beta chains from one sample in a study of T cell repertoires in cytomegalovirus infection. Each CDR3 protein gets one entry after TCRdb re-called the reads with MiXCR. The profile shows around 310,000 distinct CDR3 sequences, almost 30% of them singletons. No antigen has been assigned to these receptors. Sequenced here: cultured PBMCs, sampled from culture after CMV antigen stimulation. The receptors here all came from a human donor in good health (CMV status not recorded). Some clones in this sample may be carry-over from other donors' samples. CDR3s include the opening cysteine and the closing phenylalanine or tryptophan. Each record gives: D gene, clone size, J gene, V gene, CDR3 DNA, CDR3 protein. A D gene is named only where the DNA matches it firmly. Clone size is not always given. Where it is, it says once, few, many or a class for expanded clones.

d_gene: NA; abundance: many; j_gene: TRBJ1-2; v_gene: TRBV28; CDR3nt: TGTGCCAGCAGTTTTAACTATGGCTACACCTTC; CDR3aa: CASSFNYGYTF
d_gene: NA; abundance: NA; j_gene: TRBJ2-1; v_gene: TRBV2; CDR3nt: TGTGCCAGCAGTCCTCACGCCGGACAGAGATACAATGAGCAGTTCTTC; CDR3aa: CASSPHAGQRYNEQFF
d_gene: NA; abundance: many; j_gene: TRBJ2-7; v_gene: TRBV7-2; CDR3nt: TGTGCCAGCAGCCAAGACAGTGCCTCCTACGAGCAGTACTTC; CDR3aa: CASSQDSASYEQYF
d_gene: NA; abundance: few; j_gene: TRBJ1-1; v_gene: TRBV6-6; CDR3nt: TGTGCCAGCAGTTCACAGTCGAACACTGAAGCTTTCTTT; CDR3aa: CASSSQSNTEAFF
d_gene: TRBD2; abundance: NA; j_gene: TRBJ2-4; v_gene: TRBV12-3/TRBV12-4; CDR3nt: TGTGCCAGCTCCGTAGCGGGGATATTAGCCAAAAACATTCAGTACTTC; CDR3aa: CASSVAGILAKNIQYF
d_gene: TRBD1; abundance: few; j_gene: TRBJ2-2; v_gene: TRBV6-6; CDR3nt: TGTGCCACTCAGGAGGGGACAGGAAACACCGGGGAGCTGTTTTTT; CDR3aa: CATQEGTGNTGELFF
d_gene: NA; abundance: many; j_gene: TRBJ2-3; v_gene: TRBV18; CDR3nt: TGTGCCAGCTCACGGGCGGGGACCGGATCATACACAGATACGCAGTATTTT; CDR3aa: CASSRAGTGSYTDTQYF
d_gene: NA; abundance: few; j_gene: TRBJ2-7; v_gene: TRBV7-2; CDR3nt: TGTGCCAGCAGCTTAGCGAATACAGGCTACGAGCAGTACTTC; CDR3aa: CASSLANTGYEQYF
d_gene: NA; abundance: NA; j_gene: TRBJ1-2; v_gene: TRBV3-1; CDR3nt: TGTGCCAGCAGCCAAGTGTCAAGGGGTAAAGATAACTATGGCTACACCTTC; CDR3aa: CASSQVSRGKDNYGYTF
d_gene: NA; abundance: many; j_gene: TRBJ2-4; v_gene: TRBV5-1; CDR3nt: TGCGCCAGCAGGTTGGAGGGGGCCGGTGCCAAAAACATTCAGTACTTC; CDR3aa: CASRLEGAGAKNIQYF
d_gene: NA; abundance: many; j_gene: TRBJ1-2; v_gene: TRBV7-2; CDR3nt: TGTGCCAGCAGCTTAGGCCCAGCTCCTAACTATGGCTACACCTTC; CDR3aa: CASSLGPAPNYGYTF
d_gene: TRBD2; abundance: NA; j_gene: TRBJ2-5; v_gene: TRBV28; CDR3nt: TGTGCCAGCAGTTTTGGACTAGGCAATTGGGAGACCCAGTACTTC; CDR3aa: CASSFGLGNWETQYF
d_gene: NA; abundance: few; j_gene: TRBJ2-1; v_gene: TRBV14; CDR3nt: TGTGCCAGCAGCCCTAACTACTCCTACAATGAGCAGTTCTTC; CDR3aa: CASSPNYSYNEQFF
d_gene: NA; abundance: few; j_gene: TRBJ1-1; v_gene: TRBV5-1; CDR3nt: TGCGCCAGCAGCTCCGGACCGGAGGAACTTGAAGCTTTCTTT; CDR3aa: CASSSGPEELEAFF
d_gene: NA; abundance: NA; j_gene: TRBJ2-3; v_gene: TRBV6-6; CDR3nt: TGTGCCAGCAGTTCCTCTCGGCCAGATACGCAGTATTTT; CDR3aa: CASSSSRPDTQYF
d_gene: NA; abundance: NA; j_gene: TRBJ1-2; v_gene: TRBV6-5; CDR3nt: TGTGCCAGCAGCCGGGGAGGGAGTGGGTATGGCTACACCTTC; CDR3aa: CASSRGGSGYGYTF
d_gene: NA; abundance: NA; j_gene: TRBJ1-2; v_gene: TRBV7-9; CDR3nt: TGTGCCAGCAGCTCAGGACAGTTAGTCTACACCTTC; CDR3aa: CASSSGQLVYTF
d_gene: TRBD2; abundance: few; j_gene: TRBJ2-1; v_gene: TRBV7-3; CDR3nt: TGTGCCAGCAGTCTAGCGGGGGGGGGCAATGAGCAGTTCTTC; CDR3aa: CASSLAGGGNEQFF
d_gene: NA; abundance: few; j_gene: TRBJ2-3; v_gene: TRBV7-3; CDR3nt: TGTGCCAGCAGCTTGAACACCCCCGCGGACCTCAGATTCTCGTGCGCGCAGTATTTT; CDR3aa: CASSLNTPADLRFSCAQYF
d_gene: NA; abundance: NA; j_gene: TRBJ2-5; v_gene: TRBV7-6; CDR3nt: TGTGCCAGCAGCTTCACCTCAACAGGGAGGGAGACCCAGTACTTC; CDR3aa: CASSFTSTGRETQYF
d_gene: NA; abundance: NA; j_gene: TRBJ1-2; v_gene: TRBV6-8; CDR3nt: TGTGCCAGCAGTGCGGGCCCGACAGGCAACTTTGGCTACACCTTC; CDR3aa: CASSAGPTGNFGYTF
d_gene: NA; abundance: few; j_gene: TRBJ2-5; v_gene: TRBV18; CDR3nt: TGTGCCAGCTCACTCATGCAAGAGACCCAGTACTTC; CDR3aa: CASSLMQETQYF